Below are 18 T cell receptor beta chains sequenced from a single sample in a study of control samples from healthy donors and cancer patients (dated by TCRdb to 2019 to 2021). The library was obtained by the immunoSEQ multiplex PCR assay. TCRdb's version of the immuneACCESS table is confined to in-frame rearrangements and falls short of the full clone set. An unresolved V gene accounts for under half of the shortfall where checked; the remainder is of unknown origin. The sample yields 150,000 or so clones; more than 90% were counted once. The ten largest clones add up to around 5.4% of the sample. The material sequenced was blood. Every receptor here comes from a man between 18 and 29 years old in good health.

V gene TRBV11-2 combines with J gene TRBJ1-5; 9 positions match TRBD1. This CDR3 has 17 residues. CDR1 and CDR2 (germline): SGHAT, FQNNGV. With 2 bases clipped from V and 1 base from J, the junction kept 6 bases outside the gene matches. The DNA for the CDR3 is TGTGCCAGCAGCTTAACAGGGGGCGGAATGAGCAATCAGCCCCAGCATTTT. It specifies CASSLTGGGMSNQPQHF.

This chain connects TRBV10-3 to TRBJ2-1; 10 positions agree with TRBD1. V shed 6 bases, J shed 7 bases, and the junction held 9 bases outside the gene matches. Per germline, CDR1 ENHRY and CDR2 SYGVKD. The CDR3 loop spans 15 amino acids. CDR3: CAIREDRGLVNEQFF. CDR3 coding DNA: TGTGCCATCAGAGAAGACAGGGGGCTGGTGAATGAGCAGTTCTTC.

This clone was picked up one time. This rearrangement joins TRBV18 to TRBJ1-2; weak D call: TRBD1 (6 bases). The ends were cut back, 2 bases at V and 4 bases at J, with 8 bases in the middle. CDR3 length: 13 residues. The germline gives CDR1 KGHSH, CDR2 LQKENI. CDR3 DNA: TGTGCCAGCTCACCAACGGACAGCTATGGCTACACCTTC. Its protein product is CASSPTDSYGYTF.

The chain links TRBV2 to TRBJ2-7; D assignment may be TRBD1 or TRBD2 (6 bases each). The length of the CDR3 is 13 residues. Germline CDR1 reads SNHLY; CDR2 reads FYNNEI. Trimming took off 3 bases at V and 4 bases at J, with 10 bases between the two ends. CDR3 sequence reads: CASSDEGGYEQYF. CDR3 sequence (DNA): TGTGCCAGCAGTGACGAGGGGGGATACGAGCAGTACTTC.

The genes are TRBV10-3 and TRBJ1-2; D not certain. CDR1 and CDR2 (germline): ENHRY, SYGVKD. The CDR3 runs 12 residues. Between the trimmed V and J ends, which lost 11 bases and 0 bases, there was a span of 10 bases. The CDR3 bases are TGTGCCCCTCGCGAATCTAACTATGGCTACACCTTC. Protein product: CAPRESNYGYTF.

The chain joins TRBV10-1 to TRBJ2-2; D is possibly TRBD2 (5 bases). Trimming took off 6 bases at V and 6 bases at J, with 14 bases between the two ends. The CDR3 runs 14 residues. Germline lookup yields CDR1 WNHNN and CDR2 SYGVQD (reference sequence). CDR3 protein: CASSRDRLSGELFF. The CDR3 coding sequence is TGCGCCAGCAGCCGGGATCGACTCTCCGGGGAGCTGTTTTTT.

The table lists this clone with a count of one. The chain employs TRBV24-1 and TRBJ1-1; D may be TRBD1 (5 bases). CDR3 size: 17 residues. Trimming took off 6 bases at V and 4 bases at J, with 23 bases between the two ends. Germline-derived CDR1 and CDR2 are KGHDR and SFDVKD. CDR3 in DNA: TGTGCCACCAGTCTTGGCAGGGATGTGGAATTGTGCACTGAAGCTTTCTTT. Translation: CATSLGRDVELCTEAFF.

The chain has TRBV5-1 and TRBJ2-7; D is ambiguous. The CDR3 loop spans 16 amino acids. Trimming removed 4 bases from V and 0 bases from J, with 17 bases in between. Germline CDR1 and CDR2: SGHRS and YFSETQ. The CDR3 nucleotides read TGCGCCAGCAGCCCGGACGGACCCCGGAGCTCCTACGAGCAGTACTTC. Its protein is CASSPDGPRSSYEQYF.

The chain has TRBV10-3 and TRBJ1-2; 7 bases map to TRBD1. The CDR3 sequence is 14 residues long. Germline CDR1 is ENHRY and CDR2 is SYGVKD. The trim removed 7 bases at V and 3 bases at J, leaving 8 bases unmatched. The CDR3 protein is CAITTGTEYYGYTF. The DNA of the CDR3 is TGTGCCATCACTACCGGGACAGAATACTATGGCTACACCTTC.

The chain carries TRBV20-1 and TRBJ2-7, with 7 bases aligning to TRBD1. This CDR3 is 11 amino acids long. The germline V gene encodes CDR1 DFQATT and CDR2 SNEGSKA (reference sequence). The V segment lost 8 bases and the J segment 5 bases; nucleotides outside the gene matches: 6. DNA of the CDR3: TGCAGTAGCACAGACAGGGACGAGCAGTACTTC. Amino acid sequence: CSSTDRDEQYF.

CDR3 bases: TGTGCCAGCAGCGTAGCTCCGGGGAACACTGAAGCTTTCTTT. This gives the protein CASSVAPGNTEAFF. J is TRBJ1-1 and V is TRBV9; D ambiguous. CDR3 size: 14 residues. The germline V and J ends were trimmed by 0 bases and 1 base, with 7 bases remaining between them. In germline, CDR1 is SGDLS, CDR2 YYNGEE.

CDR3: CASSLEGRGFSYEQYF. The CDR3 DNA follows: TGTGCCAGCAGCTTGGAGGGGAGAGGATTTTCCTACGAGCAGTACTTC. The chain is built from TRBV5-6 and TRBJ2-7; tentatively, D is TRBD1 or TRBD2 (5 bases each). V lost 0 bases and J lost 1, with 14 bases in between. Germline V gives CDR1 SGHDT, CDR2 YYEEEE. The CDR3 is 16 amino acids.

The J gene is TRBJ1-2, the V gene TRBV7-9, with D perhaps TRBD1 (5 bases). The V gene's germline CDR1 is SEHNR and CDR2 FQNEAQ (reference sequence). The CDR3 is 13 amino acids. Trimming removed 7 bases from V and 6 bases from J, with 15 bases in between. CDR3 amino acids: CASNPWDDHGYTF. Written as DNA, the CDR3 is TGTGCCAGCAACCCATGGGACGACCATGGCTACACCTTC.

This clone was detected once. DNA for the CDR3: TGCGCCAGCACCGGGACTAGCGGGGGGAAAATCTCCTACGAGCAGTACTTC. Translation: CASTGTSGGKISYEQYF. The chain employs TRBV10-2 and TRBJ2-7, with 15 bases aligning to TRBD2. There are 17 residues in the CDR3. Germline lookup yields CDR1 WSHSY and CDR2 SAAADI. Germline trimming cut 7 bases from V and 0 bases from J; bases unmatched to any gene: 7.

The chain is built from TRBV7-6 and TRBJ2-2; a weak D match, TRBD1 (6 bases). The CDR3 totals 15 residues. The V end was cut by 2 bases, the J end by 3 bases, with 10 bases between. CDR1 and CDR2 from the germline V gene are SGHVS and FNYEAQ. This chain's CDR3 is CASSLQTGYTGELFF. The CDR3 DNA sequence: TGTGCCAGCAGCTTACAGACAGGATACACCGGGGAGCTGTTTTTT. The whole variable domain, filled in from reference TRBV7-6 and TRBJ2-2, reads GAGVSQSPRYKVTKRGQDVALRCDPISGHVSLYWYRQALGQGPEFLTYFNYEAQQDKSGLPNDRFSAERPEGSISTLTIQRTEQRDSAMYRCASSLQTGYTGELFFGEGSRLTVL.

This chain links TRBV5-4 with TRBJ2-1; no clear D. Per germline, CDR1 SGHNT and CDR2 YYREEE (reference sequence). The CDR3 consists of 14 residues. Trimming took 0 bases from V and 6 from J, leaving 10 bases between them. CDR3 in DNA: TGTGCCAGCAGCTTGGGGAATTTTGGCAATGAGCAGTTCTTC. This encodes CASSLGNFGNEQFF.

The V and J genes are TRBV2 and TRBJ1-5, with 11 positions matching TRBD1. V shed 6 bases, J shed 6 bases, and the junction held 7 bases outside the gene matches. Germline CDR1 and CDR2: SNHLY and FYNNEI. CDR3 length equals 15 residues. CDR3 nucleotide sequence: TGTGCCAGCAGCTTCGGGACAGGGGGAGGTCAGCCCCAGCATTTT. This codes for CASSFGTGGGQPQHF.

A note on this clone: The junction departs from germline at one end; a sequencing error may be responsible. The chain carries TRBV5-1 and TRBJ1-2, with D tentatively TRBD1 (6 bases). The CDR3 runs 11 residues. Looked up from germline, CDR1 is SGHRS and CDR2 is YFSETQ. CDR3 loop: CASSLGGTPLF. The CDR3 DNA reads TGCGCCAGCAGCTTGGGCGGGACACCTCTCTTC.